The 31 T cell receptor beta chains below were found in one sample sequenced in a study of beta chain features in type 1 diabetes. Regarding the study as a whole: Shorter TCRB CDR3s, moderately but significantly so, marked every one of the four CD4+ subsets in Type 1 diabetes patients.

These receptors have no known antigen. Expressed TCRB transcripts were sequenced because the isolated RNA had all been reverse transcribed beforehand. Using immunoSEQ multiplex PCR, the repertoire was profiled, and TCRdb retains in-frame clones only, with some absent. The data show around 140,000 clones, approximately 10% seen once. The sequencing input was central memory CD4+ T cells from blood. These receptors were obtained from a man aged 25-45 years with type 1 diabetes.

The chain recombines TRBV2 with TRBJ2-5; possibly TRBD2 for D (5 bases). The V gene's germline CDR1 is SNHLY and CDR2 FYNNEI. This CDR3 is 14 amino acids long. Trimming left V 3 bases short and J 5 bases short, with 13 bases between. The CDR3 nucleotides read TGTGCCAGCAGTGAGTTTGAGGGTGTTGAGACCCAGTACTTC. It codes for CASSEFEGVETQYF.

The rearrangement links TRBV9 to TRBJ1-6, with 7 bases matching TRBD1. Germline CDR1 and CDR2: SGDLS and YYNGEE. The CDR3 loop spans 13 amino acids. The J segment lost 8 bases and the V segment lost 5 bases, leaving 4 bases of the junction unmatched. CDR3 residues: CASRRGLDSPLHF. In DNA form, the CDR3 reads TGTGCCAGCAGAAGGGGGCTTGATTCACCCCTCCACTTT.

V gene TRBV7-2 combines with J gene TRBJ2-1, with 10 bases lining up with TRBD2. V lost 5 bases to trimming and J lost 7 bases; unmatched junction nucleotides: 5. CDR3 size: 14 residues. The germline gives CDR1 SGHTA, CDR2 FQGNSA. CDR3 DNA sequence: TGTGCCAGCAGCCGGAGCGGGGGGGCAAATGAGCAGTTCTTC. It encodes CASSRSGGANEQFF.

The chain joins TRBV11-2 to TRBJ2-5, with TRBD2 matching 12 bases. CDR3 length: 14 residues. Trimming took 4 bases from V and 6 from J; bases not matched to a gene: 3. Germline CDR1 is SGHAT and CDR2 is FQNNGV. CDR3 coding DNA: TGTGCCAGCAGCTCGACTAGCGGGGGACAGACCCAGTACTTC. It encodes CASSSTSGGQTQYF.

This clone was counted only a few times. A read error may account for a junction end that differs from germline. This chain connects TRBV7-2 to TRBJ2-3; TRBD2 matches at 7 bases. CDR3 length: 17 residues. Germline CDR1 is SGHTA and CDR2 is FQGNSA. The CDR3 here is CASSQGSGADLTDTQYF. CDR3 DNA sequence: TGCGCCAGCAGCCAAGGGAGCGGGGCCGACCTCACAGATACGCAGTATTTT.

This chain joins TRBV11-2 and TRBJ2-7, with D perhaps TRBD1 (5 bases). Germline V gene data show CDR1 as SGHAT and CDR2 as FQNNGV. V lost 0 bases, J lost 9 bases, and 12 bases lay in between. The CDR3 runs to 13 residues. The CDR3 DNA is TGTGCCAGCAGCTTAGACCCCTTTGGGGCGCAGTACTTC. It codes for CASSLDPFGAQYF.

This clone came up a few times. This chain connects TRBV7-2 to TRBJ1-1, with a possible D match to TRBD1 (6 bases). CDR1 and CDR2 from the germline V gene are SGHTA and FQGNSA. V was trimmed by 5 bases and J by 7 bases, leaving 20 bases between them. This CDR3 is built from 15 residues. CDR3 sequence (DNA): TGTGCCAGCAGCAACTTGGACAGCCGTTGGAGTGAAGCTTTCTTT. It is translated as CASSNLDSRWSEAFF.

This clone was counted only a few times. This rearrangement joins TRBV30 to TRBJ2-3; 7 bases fit TRBD1. The trim removed 4 bases at V and 2 bases at J, leaving 9 bases unmatched. Looked up from germline, CDR1 is GTSNPN and CDR2 is SVGIG (reference sequence). The CDR3 extends over 15 amino acids. The CDR3 loop reads CAWNQKGANTDTQYF. The CDR3, as DNA: TGTGCCTGGAACCAAAAGGGGGCGAACACAGATACGCAGTATTTT.

This clone was counted a few times. The chain couples TRBV7-2 to TRBJ2-6, with D maybe TRBD1 (5 bases). The CDR3 extends over 14 amino acids. Per the germline V gene, CDR1 is SGHTA and CDR2 is FQGNSA. V was pared by 4 bases and J by 9 bases, with 13 bases between. CDR3 amino acids: CASSSYWGGNVLTF. The CDR3 DNA reads TGTGCCAGCAGCTCTTATTGGGGCGGCAACGTCCTGACTTTC.

The chain recombines TRBV28 with TRBJ2-3; D ambiguous. This CDR3 is 13 amino acids long. V gave up 7 bases and J gave up 1 base, with 9 bases separating them. Germline-derived CDR1 and CDR2 are MDHEN and SYDVKM. The CDR3 spells CASTKPGTDTQYF. DNA of the CDR3: TGTGCCAGCACCAAACCAGGCACAGATACGCAGTATTTT.

The chain recombines TRBV4-3 with TRBJ2-5, with 9 positions matching TRBD2. Germline V gives CDR1 LGHNA, CDR2 YSLEER. The CDR3 has 18 residues. V lost 0 bases to trimming and J lost 5 bases; unmatched junction nucleotides: 13. CDR3 in DNA: TGCGCCAGCAGCCAAGATCGAGGGGTAGCGGGGGCTGGGGAGACCCAGTACTTC. Translated: CASSQDRGVAGAGETQYF.

The CDR3 nucleotides are TGTGCCAGCAGCCCCCGGCCCAATCGGGACACTGAAGCTTTCTTT. It encodes CASSPRPNRDTEAFF. The J gene is TRBJ1-1, the V gene TRBV7-8, with no clear D. From germline, CDR1 is SGHVS and CDR2 FQNEAQ. The CDR3 is made up of 15 amino acids. The V gene lost 5 bases and the J gene lost 3 bases, with 16 bases spanning the gap. The full variable domain, rest sourced from reference TRBV7-8 and TRBJ1-1, is GAGVSQSPRYKVAKRGQDVALRCDPISGHVSLFWYQQALGQGPEFLTYFQNEAQLDKSGLPSDRFFAERPEGSVSTLKIQRTQQEDSAVYLCASSPRPNRDTEAFFGQGTRLTVV.

This clone was counted between two and nine times. CDR3 region: CASSLNSDTQYF. In DNA form, the CDR3 reads TGTGCCAGCAGCCTAAACTCAGATACGCAGTATTTT. The V gene is TRBV7-9, the J gene TRBJ2-3; D remains ambiguous. Between the trimmed V and J ends, which lost 5 bases and 4 bases, there was a span of 7 bases. CDR1 and CDR2 (germline): SEHNR, FQNEAQ (reference sequence). This CDR3 spans 12 amino acids.

This clone was counted many times. The chain couples TRBV6-5 to TRBJ2-1; D perhaps matches TRBD2 (6 bases). The CDR3 has 13 amino acids. Per germline, CDR1 MNHEY and CDR2 SVGAGI. Trimming removed 5 bases from V and 6 bases from J, with 11 bases in between. CDR3 loop: CASSPPGGNEQFF. The DNA for the CDR3 is TGTGCCAGCAGTCCCCCCGGGGGCAATGAGCAGTTCTTC.

In this sample, this clone turned up a few times. Germline is not matched at one junction end, which may reflect a read error. Other DNA sequences from this sample encode an identical CDR3 as well. Here the CDR3 DNA reads TGTGCCAGCAGCTGGGGACAGTCAAATGAGCAGTTCTTC. Amino acid sequence: CASSWGQSNEQFF. The chain combines TRBV5-1 with TRBJ2-1, with TRBD1 identical over 7 bases. Per germline, CDR1 SGHRS and CDR2 YFSETQ. The CDR3 covers 13 residues. The entire variable domain, with the rest obtained from reference TRBV5-1 and TRBJ2-1, is as follows: KAGVTQTPRYLIKTRGQQVTLSCSPISGHRSVSWYQQTPGQGLQFLFEYFSETQRNKGNFPGRFSGRQFSNSRSEMNVSTLELGDSALYLCASSWGQSNEQFFGPGTRLTVL.

The chain carries TRBV7-3 and TRBJ1-4, with a tentative D call TRBD1 (6 bases). The CDR3 contains 13 residues. V lost 5 bases and J lost 4, with 8 bases in between. CDR1 is SGHTA and CDR2 is FQGTGA in the germline V gene. Here the CDR3 reads CASSGDINEKLFF. The CDR3 coding sequence is TGTGCCAGCAGCGGGGACATTAATGAAAAACTGTTTTTT.

This chain connects TRBV21-1 to TRBJ1-6; the table's D call TRBD1 went unverified against the DNA. TRBV21-1 is annotated as a pseudogene. CDR3 length: 19 amino acids. CDR3 nucleotides: TGTGCCAGCAGCAACGGTGGGGCCCCGTCACCGGGCCGGAATTCACCCCTCCACTTT. Residues: CASSNGGAPSPGRNSPLHF.

CDR3 bases: TGCGCCAGCAGCTTCATTAGCGGGGTTCTCACCGGGGAGCTGTTTTTT. Its translation is CASSFISGVLTGELFF. This chain uses TRBV5-1 with TRBJ2-2; TRBD2 aligns across 8 bases. V lost 2 bases, J lost 4 bases, and 7 bases stayed unmatched. CDR1 SGHRS and CDR2 YFSETQ come from the germline V gene. The CDR3 totals 16 residues.

This clone was recorded a few times. The chain employs TRBV18 and TRBJ2-1, with 11 positions matching TRBD2. Germline CDR1 reads KGHSH; CDR2 reads LQKENI. The trim removed 2 bases at V and 6 bases at J, leaving 6 bases unmatched. The CDR3 is made up of 16 amino acids. CDR3: CASSPSIAGGSNEQFF. The CDR3 DNA reads as TGTGCCAGCTCACCATCTATAGCGGGGGGGAGCAATGAGCAGTTCTTC.

This chain connects TRBV15 to TRBJ1-3; D is unclear. Trimming took off 0 bases at V and 0 bases at J, with 6 bases between the two ends. The germline V gene has CDR1 LNHNV and CDR2 YYDKDF (reference sequence). The CDR3 length is 15 residues. CDR3 residues: CATSRDPISGNTIYF. CDR3 bases: TGTGCCACCAGCAGAGACCCTATCTCTGGAAACACCATATATTTT.

V is TRBV6-6 and J is TRBJ2-7; 8 bases are shared with TRBD1. Germline V gene data show CDR1 as MNHNY and CDR2 as SVGAGI (reference sequence). CDR3 length: 14 residues. V shed 8 bases and J 4 bases; nucleotides not matched to a gene: 10. In DNA form, the CDR3 reads TGTGCCAGCGATTGGGGGACAGGAGGGTACGAGCAGTACTTC. Amino acid sequence: CASDWGTGGYEQYF.

This clone was found a few times. The V gene is TRBV7-3, the J gene TRBJ1-1, with D perhaps matching TRBD1 (5 bases). Germline V gene lookup returns CDR1 SGHTA and CDR2 FQGTGA. Trimming stripped 0 bases from V and 3 bases from J, with 5 bases between. This CDR3 region has 13 residues. CDR3 coding DNA: TGTGCCAGCAGCTTAACAGGGGACACTGAAGCTTTCTTT. Translation: CASSLTGDTEAFF.

The V gene is TRBV9, the J gene TRBJ2-3; TRBD2 agrees at 9 bases. J lost 2 bases, V lost 3 bases, and 7 bases had no gene match. The CDR3 consists of 16 residues. Germline values: CDR1 SGDLS, CDR2 YYNGEE. Here the CDR3 DNA reads TGTGCCAGCAGCGCAGGCACTAGCGGGTACACAGATACGCAGTATTTT. This gives the protein CASSAGTSGYTDTQYF.

This clone was picked up a small number of times. The V gene is TRBV12-5, the J gene TRBJ1-1; possible D gene TRBD1, 5 bases. The germline V gene encodes CDR1 LGHNT and CDR2 FRNRAP. CDR3 length: 15 amino acids. Trimming pared 0 bases from V and 6 bases from J, leaving 14 bases between. The CDR3 reads CASGLVLGREAEAFF. The DNA of the CDR3 is TGTGCTAGTGGTTTGGTACTGGGCAGGGAGGCTGAAGCTTTCTTT.

This clone was observed a few times. The rearrangement joins TRBV5-1 to TRBJ2-7; 10 bases line up with TRBD2. CDR3 length: 15 residues. The germline gives CDR1 SGHRS, CDR2 YFSETQ. The V and J ends lost 3 bases and 6 bases, in that order; junction bases with no gene match: 9. The CDR3 protein is CASSSALLAGSEQYF. The CDR3 nucleotides read TGCGCCAGCAGCTCGGCCTTACTAGCGGGGAGCGAGCAGTACTTC.

This clone came up a few times. This chain connects TRBV10-3 to TRBJ2-7; 7 bases line up with TRBD2. V shed 10 bases, J shed 2 bases, and the junction held 8 bases outside the gene matches. Germline assignment: CDR1 ENHRY and CDR2 SYGVKD. The CDR3 totals 13 residues. The CDR3: CASTGAGAYEQYF. CDR3 nucleotides: TGTGCCAGCACAGGTGCGGGGGCCTACGAGCAGTACTTC.

This clone was counted only a few times. The chain joins TRBV5-1 to TRBJ2-2; D possibly corresponds to TRBD1 (5 bases). The CDR3 is 14 amino acids. V dropped 3 bases and J dropped 6 bases, with 12 bases sitting between them. Germline values: CDR1 SGHRS, CDR2 YFSETQ. CDR3 protein: CASSWVDSSGELFF. The CDR3 bases are TGCGCCAGCAGCTGGGTCGACAGTTCCGGGGAGCTGTTTTTT.

In this sample, this clone turned up a few times. This rearrangement joins TRBV5-1 to TRBJ2-1; 7 bases align to TRBD2. V was clipped by 3 bases and J by 0 bases; unmatched bases: 9. The CDR3 runs 17 residues. Germline CDR1 SGHRS, CDR2 YFSETQ. DNA of the CDR3: TGCGCCAGCAGCTCCCCAAGGGGAGGGGCCTCCTACAATGAGCAGTTCTTC. It yields the protein CASSSPRGGASYNEQFF.

This clone has only a few counts. The chain employs TRBV12-2 and TRBJ1-5; TRBD1 reflects the table's D call only, with no check against the DNA. TRBV12-2 is termed a pseudogene. The CDR3 loop spans 17 amino acids. CDR3 residues: CASRLSDRMGSNQPQHF. CDR3 DNA: TGTGCAAGTCGCTTATCGGACAGGATGGGTAGCAATCAGCCCCAGCATTTT.

The chain recombines TRBV7-8 with TRBJ2-3, with D possibly matching TRBD1 (6 bases). CDR3 size: 16 residues. V lost 0 bases to trimming and J lost 7 bases, with 17 bases between them. CDR1 is SGHVS, CDR2 FQNEAQ, per germline. As DNA, the CDR3 is TGTGCCAGCAGCTTAGCGAGAACAGGGTGGTCAAATACGCAGTATTTT. This sequence encodes CASSLARTGWSNTQYF.

This clone has just a few counts. The chain links TRBV7-3 to TRBJ2-5, with TRBD1 identical over 7 bases. Germline V lookup: CDR1 SGHTA, CDR2 FQGTGA. The CDR3 runs to 16 residues. J lost 5 bases, V lost 0 bases, and 9 bases had no gene match. The CDR3 DNA sequence: TGTGCCAGCAGCTTAACTCCAGGGGGTAATTTGGAGACCCAGTACTTC. It translates to CASSLTPGGNLETQYF.